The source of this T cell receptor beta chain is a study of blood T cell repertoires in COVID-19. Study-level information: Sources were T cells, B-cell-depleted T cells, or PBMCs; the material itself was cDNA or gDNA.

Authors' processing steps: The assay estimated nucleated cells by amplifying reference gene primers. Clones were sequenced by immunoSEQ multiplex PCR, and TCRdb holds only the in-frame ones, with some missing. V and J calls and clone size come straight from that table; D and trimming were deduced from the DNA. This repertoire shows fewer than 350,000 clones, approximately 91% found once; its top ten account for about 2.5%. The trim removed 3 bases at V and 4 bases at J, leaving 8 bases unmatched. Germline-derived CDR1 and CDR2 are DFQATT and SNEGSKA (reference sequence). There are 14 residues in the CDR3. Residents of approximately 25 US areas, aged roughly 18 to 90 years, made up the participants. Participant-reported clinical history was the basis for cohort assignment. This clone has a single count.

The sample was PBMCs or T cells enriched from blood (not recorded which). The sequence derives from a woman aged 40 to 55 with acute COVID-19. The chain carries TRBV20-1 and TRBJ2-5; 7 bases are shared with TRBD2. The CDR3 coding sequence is TGCAGTGCTAGTGAGGCGGGGGTGGTAGAGACCCAGTACTTC. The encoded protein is CSASEAGVVETQYF.